These 19 T cell receptor beta chains were sequenced from one sample in a study of cytomegalovirus exposure and HLA in healthy donors. Data came from immunoSEQ multiplex PCR; TCRdb stores just in-frame clones and leaves some out. The table lists approximately 300,000 clones, just over 85% of them singletons. Material for sequencing was PBMCs. The receptors originated from a woman in her late teens or twenties in good health and CMV-seronegative.

The chain employs TRBV4-1 and TRBJ2-3; D not resolved. V was shortened by 0 bases and J by 0 bases, with 19 bases between the two germline ends. The CDR3 runs 19 residues. Germline values: CDR1 MGHRA, CDR2 YSYEKL. The CDR3 loop is CASSQDPTTKPTSTDTQYF. Here the CDR3 DNA reads TGCGCCAGCAGCCAAGATCCGACCACTAAACCTACTAGCACAGATACGCAGTATTTT.

The genes are TRBV4-2 and TRBJ2-3; weak D call: TRBD1 (6 bases). V gave up 4 bases and J gave up 4 bases, with 18 bases separating them. The CDR3 is 16 amino acids. The germline V gene encodes CDR1 LGHNA and CDR2 YNFKEQ. CDR3 protein: CASSPGQGPGADTQYF. Here the CDR3 DNA reads TGTGCCAGCAGCCCGGGGCAGGGGCCCGGCGCAGATACGCAGTATTTT.

This clone appeared a few times. This chain uses TRBV7-2 with TRBJ2-1; D gene unclear. The length of the CDR3 is 13 residues. The V end lost 3 bases, the J end lost 2 bases, and 5 bases lay between the germline ends. Germline-derived CDR1 and CDR2 are SGHTA and FQGNSA. In DNA, the CDR3 is TGTGCCAGCAGCTTTGCGACCTACAATGAGCAGTTCTTC. Its protein is CASSFATYNEQFF. The variable domain in full, with the rest retrieved from reference TRBV7-2 and TRBJ2-1, is GAGVSQSPSNKVTEKGKDVELRCDPISGHTALYWYRQSLGQGLEFLIYFQGNSAPDKSGLPSDRFSAERTGGSVSTLTIQRTQQEDSAVYLCASSFATYNEQFFGPGTRLTVL.

The gene calls are TRBV19 and TRBJ2-5; D unresolved. The germline V gene encodes CDR1 LNHDA and CDR2 SQIVND (reference sequence). CDR3 size: 11 residues. Trimming stripped 5 bases from V and 5 bases from J, with 6 bases between. CDR3 amino acids: CASSRAETQYF. For the CDR3, the DNA is TGTGCCAGTAGTCGCGCGGAGACCCAGTACTTC.

This clone has just one count. The rearrangement links TRBV7-9 to TRBJ2-7; TRBD1 might be the D (6 bases). V shed 4 bases and J shed 0 bases, with 7 bases lying between them. Germline V CDR1 and CDR2: SEHNR, FQNEAQ (reference sequence). The CDR3 is 13 amino acids. CDR3 sequence reads: CASSSDSSYEQYF. CDR3 nucleotides: TGTGCCAGCAGCTCGGACAGCTCCTACGAGCAGTACTTC.

This clone was detected only once. V gene TRBV11-3 combines with J gene TRBJ2-5, with 8 bases that match TRBD1. Germline CDR1 SGHNT, CDR2 YENEEA. V lost 6 bases, J lost 1 base, and 7 bases stayed unmatched. CDR3 length: 15 residues. CDR3 protein: CASRPAGGSQETQYF. The CDR3 nucleotides read TGTGCCAGCAGACCCGCAGGGGGCTCCCAAGAGACCCAGTACTTC. The full variable domain, in which reference TRBV11-3 and TRBJ2-5 provide the parts outside the CDR3, is EAGVVQSPRYKIIEKKQPVAFWCNPISGHNTLYWYLQNLGQGPELLIRYENEEAVDDSQLPKDRFSAERLKGVDSTLKIQPAELGDSAVYLCASRPAGGSQETQYFGPGTRLLVL.

This chain links TRBV6-5 with TRBJ2-7; TRBD2 matches 9 bases. The CDR3 covers 15 residues. Trimming removed 6 bases from V and 2 bases from J; junction bases left unmatched: 8. Germline CDR1 and CDR2: MNHEY and SVGAGI. The CDR3: CASSPFASGTYEQYF. In DNA, the CDR3 is TGTGCCAGCAGCCCGTTTGCTAGCGGGACCTACGAGCAGTACTTC.

This chain links TRBV6-1 with TRBJ2-7; D remains ambiguous. CDR3 length: 14 residues. The germline V gene has CDR1 MNHNS and CDR2 SASEGT. The V gene lost 2 bases and the J gene lost 3 bases, with 11 bases spanning the gap. CDR3 sequence: CASSELPGGYEQYF. CDR3 coding DNA: TGTGCCAGCAGTGAACTTCCCGGCGGCTACGAGCAGTACTTC.

The rearrangement joins TRBV6-5 to TRBJ2-3, with a possible D match to TRBD2 (5 bases). The CDR3 contains 14 residues. Trimming removed 2 bases from V and 3 bases from J, with 9 bases in between. Germline V gene lookup returns CDR1 MNHEY and CDR2 SVGAGI. CDR3 loop: CASSYGTRTDTQYF. The CDR3 region has the DNA TGTGCCAGCAGTTACGGAACTAGAACAGATACGCAGTATTTT.

The chain recombines TRBV25-1 with TRBJ2-5, with 12 bases lining up with TRBD2. The CDR3 contains 15 residues. Germline CDR1 reads MGHDK; CDR2 reads SYGVNS. With 8 bases clipped from V and 2 bases from J, the junction kept 6 bases outside the gene matches. The CDR3 DNA reads TGTGCCAGCGCCCTAGCGGGAGGGCCGCAAGAGACCCAGTACTTC. Amino acid sequence: CASALAGGPQETQYF.

V gene TRBV6-5 combines with J gene TRBJ2-3, with 8 bases aligning to TRBD2. The CDR3 is 14 amino acids. Germline assignment: CDR1 MNHEY and CDR2 SVGAGI. Unmatched junction bases numbered 10, after V lost 10 bases and J lost 4 bases. CDR3 coding DNA: TGTGCCACCGGGGGGGGCCGGATCGCAGATACGCAGTATTTT. The encoded protein is CATGGGRIADTQYF.

The rearrangement joins TRBV30 to TRBJ2-3, with 10 positions matching TRBD1. This CDR3 has 14 residues. V trimming: 2 bases; J trimming: 3 bases; junction bases outside the gene matches: 2. CDR1 is GTSNPN, CDR2 SVGIG, per germline (reference sequence). DNA for the CDR3: TGTGCCTGGAGTTTGGGACAGGGGACAGATACGCAGTATTTT. It encodes CAWSLGQGTDTQYF.

The sample holds many counts of this clone. This chain links TRBV10-3 with TRBJ2-7; 8 nucleotides match TRBD2. This CDR3 contains 15 residues. V lost 6 bases and J lost 3; bases outside the gene matches: 10. Germline V lookup: CDR1 ENHRY, CDR2 SYGVKD. The CDR3 loop is CAIRETSGGIYEQYF. The CDR3 DNA reads as TGTGCCATCAGGGAAACTAGCGGAGGAATCTACGAGCAGTACTTC.

This clone was recorded only once. V and J are TRBV7-8 and TRBJ2-1; the D is unclear. CDR3 length equals 11 residues. V was cut by 1 base and J by 13 bases, with 8 bases left in between. Germline CDR1 SGHVS, CDR2 FQNEAQ. The CDR3 loop is CASSLGLGQFF. CDR3 bases: TGTGCCAGCAGCTTAGGGCTAGGCCAGTTCTTC.

The rearrangement uses TRBV27 and TRBJ1-2; TRBD1 matches at 8 bases. The V segment lost 4 bases and the J segment 9 bases; nucleotides outside the gene matches: 7. CDR1 MNHEY and CDR2 SMNVEV come from the germline V gene (reference sequence). This CDR3 contains 13 residues. The CDR3 sequence is CASSYGQGASYTF. CDR3 nucleotide sequence: TGTGCCAGCAGTTACGGTCAGGGGGCTAGCTACACCTTC.

The V gene is TRBV6-1, the J gene TRBJ2-7, with TRBD1 as a possible D gene (6 bases). Trimming shortened V by 6 bases and J by 5 bases, and 8 bases separated the two germline ends. Germline V lookup: CDR1 MNHNS, CDR2 SASEGT. This CDR3 contains 11 residues. Here the CDR3 reads CASRRTDEQYF. The CDR3 DNA reads TGTGCCAGCAGGCGGACAGACGAGCAGTACTTC.

The chain joins TRBV7-3 to TRBJ2-1, with D unresolved. Germline V gene lookup returns CDR1 SGHTA and CDR2 FQGTGA. The CDR3 runs 13 residues. Deletions cut 2 bases from V and 10 bases from J, with 12 bases between. As DNA, the CDR3 is TGTGCCAGCAGCTTATCGGGTAGTACAGAGCAGTTCTTC. This codes for CASSLSGSTEQFF.

The chain recombines TRBV7-2 with TRBJ2-7, with D tentatively TRBD1 (6 bases). The CDR3 has 14 residues. Germline CDR1 is SGHTA and CDR2 is FQGNSA. V lost 1 base and J lost 4, with 11 bases in between. The CDR3 region is CASSLEQGTYEQYF. As DNA, the CDR3 is TGTGCCAGCAGCTTAGAACAGGGCACATACGAGCAGTACTTC.

This CDR3 is CASSLGPASGGYTF. In DNA form, the CDR3 reads TGTGCCAGCAGCTTAGGCCCAGCCTCGGGTGGCTACACCTTC. V gene TRBV7-2 combines with J gene TRBJ1-2; no clear D. Germline V gene data show CDR1 as SGHTA and CDR2 as FQGNSA. CDR3 size: 14 residues. The V and J ends lost 1 base and 7 bases respectively, with 13 bases between them.